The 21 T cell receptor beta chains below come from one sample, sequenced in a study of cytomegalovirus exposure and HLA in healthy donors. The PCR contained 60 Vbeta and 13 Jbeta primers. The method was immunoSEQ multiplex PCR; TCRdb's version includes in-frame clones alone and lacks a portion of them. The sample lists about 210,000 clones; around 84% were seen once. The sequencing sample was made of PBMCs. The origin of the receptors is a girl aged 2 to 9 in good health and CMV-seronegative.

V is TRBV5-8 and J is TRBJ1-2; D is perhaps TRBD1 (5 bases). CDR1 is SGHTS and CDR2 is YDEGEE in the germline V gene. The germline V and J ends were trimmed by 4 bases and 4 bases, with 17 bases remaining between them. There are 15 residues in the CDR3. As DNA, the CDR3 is TGTGCCAGCAGCCGCACCTACTCGGACACCTATGGCTACACCTTC. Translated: CASSRTYSDTYGYTF.

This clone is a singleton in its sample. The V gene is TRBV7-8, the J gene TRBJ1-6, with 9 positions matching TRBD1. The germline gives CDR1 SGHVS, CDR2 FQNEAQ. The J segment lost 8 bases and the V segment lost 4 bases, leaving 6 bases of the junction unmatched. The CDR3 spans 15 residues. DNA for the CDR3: TGTGCCAGCAGCTCCGCCACAGGGGGCGATTCACCCCTCCACTTT. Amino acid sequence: CASSSATGGDSPLHF. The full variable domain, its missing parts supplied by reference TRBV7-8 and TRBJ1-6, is GAGVSQSPRYKVAKRGQDVALRCDPISGHVSLFWYQQALGQGPEFLTYFQNEAQLDKSGLPSDRFFAERPEGSVSTLKIQRTQQEDSAVYLCASSSATGGDSPLHFGNGTRLTVT.

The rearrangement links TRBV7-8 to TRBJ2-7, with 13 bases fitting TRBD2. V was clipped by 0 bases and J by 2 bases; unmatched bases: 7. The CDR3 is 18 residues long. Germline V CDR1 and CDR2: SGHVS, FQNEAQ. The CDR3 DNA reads TGTGCCAGCAGCTTAGCGGGGGCGGGGACTAGCGGGGCCTACGAGCAGTACTTC. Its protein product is CASSLAGAGTSGAYEQYF.

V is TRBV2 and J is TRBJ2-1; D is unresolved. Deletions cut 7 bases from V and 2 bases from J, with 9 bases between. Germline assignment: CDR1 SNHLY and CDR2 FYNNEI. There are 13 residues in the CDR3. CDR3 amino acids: CASKEIPYNEQFF. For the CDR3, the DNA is TGTGCCAGCAAAGAGATCCCCTACAATGAGCAGTTCTTC.

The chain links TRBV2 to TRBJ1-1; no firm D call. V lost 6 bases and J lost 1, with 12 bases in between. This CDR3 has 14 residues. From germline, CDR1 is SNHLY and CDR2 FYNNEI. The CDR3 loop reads CASRPGLENTEAFF. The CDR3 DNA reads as TGTGCCAGCAGGCCGGGTTTGGAGAACACTGAAGCTTTCTTT. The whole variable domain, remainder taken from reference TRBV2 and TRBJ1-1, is EPEVTQTPSHQVTQMGQEVILRCVPISNHLYFYWYRQILGQKVEFLVSFYNNEISEKSEIFDDQFSVERPDGSNFTLKIRSTKLEDSAMYFCASRPGLENTEAFFGQGTRLTVV.

CDR3 residues: CASSEKGGPYIQYF. CDR3 sequence (DNA): TGTGCCAGCAGTGAAAAGGGGGGGCCGTACATTCAGTACTTC. The chain uses TRBV2 and TRBJ2-4, with D perhaps TRBD2 (7 bases). CDR3 size: 14 residues. CDR1 and CDR2 from the germline V gene are SNHLY and FYNNEI. V dropped 2 bases and J dropped 8 bases, with 13 bases sitting between them.

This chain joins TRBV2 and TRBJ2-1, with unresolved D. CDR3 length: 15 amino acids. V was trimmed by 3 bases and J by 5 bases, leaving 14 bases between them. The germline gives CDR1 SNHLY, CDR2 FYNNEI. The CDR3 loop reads CASSETTPPNNEQFF. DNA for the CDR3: TGTGCCAGCAGTGAGACGACACCGCCAAACAATGAGCAGTTCTTC.

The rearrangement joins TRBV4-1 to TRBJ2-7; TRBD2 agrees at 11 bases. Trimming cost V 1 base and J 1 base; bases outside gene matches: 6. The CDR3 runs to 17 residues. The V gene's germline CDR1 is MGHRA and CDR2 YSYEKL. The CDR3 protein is CASSQGGLAGGSYEQYF. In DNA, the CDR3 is TGCGCCAGCAGCCAAGGTGGGCTAGCGGGAGGATCCTACGAGCAGTACTTC.

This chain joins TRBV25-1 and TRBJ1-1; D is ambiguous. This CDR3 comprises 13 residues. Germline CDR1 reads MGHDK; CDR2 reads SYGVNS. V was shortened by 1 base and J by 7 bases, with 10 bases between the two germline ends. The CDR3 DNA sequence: TGTGCCAGCAGTGAATCTGGAACAGTTGAAGCTTTCTTT. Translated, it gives CASSESGTVEAFF.

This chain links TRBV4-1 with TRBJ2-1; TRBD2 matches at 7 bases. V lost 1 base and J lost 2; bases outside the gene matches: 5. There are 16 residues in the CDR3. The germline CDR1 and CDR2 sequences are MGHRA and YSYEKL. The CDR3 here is CASSQAGGRAYNEQFF. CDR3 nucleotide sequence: TGCGCCAGCAGCCAAGCCGGCGGGAGAGCCTACAATGAGCAGTTCTTC.

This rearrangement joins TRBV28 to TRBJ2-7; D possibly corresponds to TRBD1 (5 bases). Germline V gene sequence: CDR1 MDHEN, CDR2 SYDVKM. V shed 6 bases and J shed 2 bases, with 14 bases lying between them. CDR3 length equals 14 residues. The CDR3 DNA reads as TGTGCCAGCAGCTCCTCAGGGCAGGCCTACGAGCAGTACTTC. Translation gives CASSSSGQAYEQYF.

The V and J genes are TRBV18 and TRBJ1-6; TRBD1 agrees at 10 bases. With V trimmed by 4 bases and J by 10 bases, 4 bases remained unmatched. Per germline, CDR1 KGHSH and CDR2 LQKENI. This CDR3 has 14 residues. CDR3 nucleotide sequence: TGTGCCAGCTCACGAGACAGGGGGCCCTCACCCCTCCACTTT. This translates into CASSRDRGPSPLHF.

The CDR3 region is CASSQSDGQGYYGYTF. DNA for the CDR3: TGCGCCAGCAGCCAATCGGACGGACAGGGGTACTATGGCTACACCTTC. The chain has TRBV4-1 and TRBJ1-2, with 9 bases matching TRBD1. The CDR3 is made up of 16 amino acids. CDR1 is MGHRA and CDR2 is YSYEKL in the germline V gene. The ends lost 2 bases at V and 3 bases at J; junction bases unmatched: 7.

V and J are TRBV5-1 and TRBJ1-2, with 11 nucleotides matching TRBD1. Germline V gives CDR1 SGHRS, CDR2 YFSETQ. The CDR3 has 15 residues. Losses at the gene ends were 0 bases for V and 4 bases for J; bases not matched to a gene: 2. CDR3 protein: CASSLAGQGGYGYTF. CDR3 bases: TGCGCCAGCAGCTTGGCGGGACAGGGGGGCTATGGCTACACCTTC.

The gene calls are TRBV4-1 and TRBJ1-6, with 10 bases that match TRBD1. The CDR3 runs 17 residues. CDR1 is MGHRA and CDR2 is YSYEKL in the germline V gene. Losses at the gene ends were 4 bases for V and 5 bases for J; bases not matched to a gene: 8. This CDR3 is CASSPIRTGGDNSPLHF. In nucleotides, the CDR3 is TGCGCCAGCAGCCCTATCCGGACAGGGGGGGATAATTCACCCCTCCACTTT.

Written as DNA, the CDR3 is TGTGCCAGCAGTGATGGGGCAGGGAGGGGCTATGGCTACACCTTC. This translates into CASSDGAGRGYGYTF. The V call is TRBV2, the J call TRBJ1-2; possibly TRBD1 for D (5 bases). This CDR3 is 15 amino acids long. Germline V lookup: CDR1 SNHLY, CDR2 FYNNEI. V lost 3 bases to trimming and J lost 4 bases, with 15 bases between them.

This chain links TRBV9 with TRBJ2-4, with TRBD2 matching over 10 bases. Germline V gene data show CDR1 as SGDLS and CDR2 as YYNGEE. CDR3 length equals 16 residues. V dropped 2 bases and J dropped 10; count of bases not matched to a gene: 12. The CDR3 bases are TGTGCCAGCAGCGTGATTGATAGCGGGGGGATTGGGATTCAGTACTTC. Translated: CASSVIDSGGIGIQYF. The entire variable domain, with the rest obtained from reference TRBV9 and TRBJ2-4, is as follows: DSGVTQTPKHLITATGQRVTLRCSPRSGDLSVYWYQQSLDQGLQFLIQYYNGEERAKGNILERFSAQQFPDLHSELNLSSLELGDSALYFCASSVIDSGGIGIQYFGAGTRLSVL.

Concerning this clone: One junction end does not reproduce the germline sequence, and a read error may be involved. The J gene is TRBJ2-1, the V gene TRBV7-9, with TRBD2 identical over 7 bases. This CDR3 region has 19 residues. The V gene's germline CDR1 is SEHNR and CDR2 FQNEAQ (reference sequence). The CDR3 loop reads CSSSSSGTSATSSYNEQFF. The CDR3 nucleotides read TGTTCCAGCAGCTCCTCGGGCACTAGCGCGACTAGCTCCTACAATGAGCAGTTCTTC.

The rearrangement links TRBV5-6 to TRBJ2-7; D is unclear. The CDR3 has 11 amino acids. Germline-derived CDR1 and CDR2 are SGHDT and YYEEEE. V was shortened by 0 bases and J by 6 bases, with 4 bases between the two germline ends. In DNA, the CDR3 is TGTGCCAGCAGCTTGGCGGGCGAGCAGTACTTC. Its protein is CASSLAGEQYF.

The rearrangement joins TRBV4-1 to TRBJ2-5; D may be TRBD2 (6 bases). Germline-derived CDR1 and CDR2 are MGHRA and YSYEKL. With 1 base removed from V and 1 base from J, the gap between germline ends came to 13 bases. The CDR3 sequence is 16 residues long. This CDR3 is CASSQGREPSQETQYF. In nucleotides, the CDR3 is TGCGCCAGCAGCCAAGGCCGGGAGCCGAGCCAAGAGACCCAGTACTTC.

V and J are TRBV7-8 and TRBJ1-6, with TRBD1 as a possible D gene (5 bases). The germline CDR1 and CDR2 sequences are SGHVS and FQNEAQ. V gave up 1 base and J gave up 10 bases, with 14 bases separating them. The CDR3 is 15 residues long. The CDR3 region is CASSLDPLQVSPLHF. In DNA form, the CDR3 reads TGTGCCAGCAGCTTAGACCCCCTACAGGTCTCACCCCTCCACTTT. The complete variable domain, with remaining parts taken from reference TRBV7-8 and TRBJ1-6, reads GAGVSQSPRYKVAKRGQDVALRCDPISGHVSLFWYQQALGQGPEFLTYFQNEAQLDKSGLPSDRFFAERPEGSVSTLKIQRTQQEDSAVYLCASSLDPLQVSPLHFGNGTRLTVT.